The rows below give T cell receptor beta chains drawn from one sample of a study of identical twins. TCRdb re-called the 5' RACE reads through MiXCR, storing one row per CDR3 protein. The table lists hundreds of thousands of distinct CDR3 sequences, 8.6% of them singletons, with about 0.98% in the top ten. These data also featured in a second study, about yellow fever vaccine responses in identical twins.

What was sequenced was PBMCs. Every receptor here comes from a woman under 30 in good health. Each CDR3 is given with its conserved first and last residue. Clone size is stated in some rows and not others, as once, few, many or a class when expanded.

size	J	V	CDR3
many	TRBJ1-1	TRBV20-1	CSARGGWSTEAFF
.	TRBJ2-7	TRBV7-3	CASSLTRDSLSEQYF
few	TRBJ2-7	TRBV3-1	CASSPKLAYEQYF
few	TRBJ1-4	TRBV11-1	CASSLGRPASATNEKLFF
few	TRBJ2-2	TRBV6-1	CASSIQPGAGELFF
many	TRBJ2-1	TRBV12-3/TRBV12-4	CASSLYVGAEYNEQFF
.	TRBJ2-1	TRBV14	CASSRPGLAGFHEQFF
many	TRBJ1-1	TRBV4-2	CASSQPDRERAEAFF
few	TRBJ2-5	TRBV18	CASSRGIEETQYF
many	TRBJ2-7	TRBV4-2	CASSHSRGDSYEQYF
.	TRBJ2-3	TRBV6-5	CASSYFRGLTDTQYF
.	TRBJ2-5	TRBV15	CATSRDRLQETQYF
many	TRBJ2-7	TRBV29-1	CSVVGTGGLYEQYF
few	TRBJ2-7	TRBV11-2	CASSPKAGAYEQYF
many	TRBJ1-5	TRBV6-1	CASYPVAWGDQPQHF
many	TRBJ2-1	TRBV5-1	CASSVGTGGYNEQFF